The 13 T cell receptor beta chains below all came from one sample that was sequenced in a study of T cell repertoires in cytomegalovirus infection. For these receptors, no antigen is known. MiXCR, run by TCRdb on the reads, gives a single entry per CDR3 protein. The table has around 300,000 distinct CDR3 sequences, around a quarter seen once. Sequenced here: cultured PBMCs, sampled from culture after CMV antigen stimulation. Receptors originate from a human donor in good health (CMV status not recorded). Some clones in this sample may be carry-over from other donors' samples.

The chain recombines TRBV12-3 or TRBV12-4 with TRBJ2-7, with D perhaps assigned TRBD1 or TRBD2 (6 bases each). The CDR3 spans 13 residues. V was pared by 1 base and J by 6 bases, with 10 bases between. The CDR3 loop reads CASSLGGASEQYF. The CDR3 DNA follows: TGTGCCAGCAGTTTAGGGGGGGCCTCCGAGCAGTACTTC.

The rearrangement uses TRBV15 and TRBJ2-7; 9 bases align to TRBD1. The V and J ends lost 4 bases and 3 bases, in that order; junction bases with no gene match: 7. Looked up from germline, CDR1 is LNHNV and CDR2 is YYDKDF (reference sequence). CDR3 length equals 15 residues. The CDR3 sequence is CATSKPGQGVYEQYF. Here the CDR3 DNA reads TGTGCCACCAGCAAACCGGGACAGGGTGTCTACGAGCAGTACTTC. Filled out from reference TRBV15 and TRBJ2-7, the complete variable domain reads DAMVIQNPRYQVTQFGKPVTLSCSQTLNHNVMYWYQQKSSQAPKLLFHYYDKDFNNEADTPDNFQSRRPNTSFCFLDIRSPGLGDTAMYLCATSKPGQGVYEQYFGPGTRLTVT.

This clonotype was counted at least ten times. This rearrangement joins TRBV5-4 to TRBJ2-5; no firm D call. CDR1 is SGHNT and CDR2 is YYREEE in the germline V gene (reference sequence). The CDR3 covers 15 residues. Trimming left V 4 bases short and J 3 bases short, with 16 bases between. The CDR3 loop is CASSPAWVGEETQYF. In DNA form, the CDR3 reads TGTGCCAGCAGCCCCGCCTGGGTCGGAGAAGAGACCCAGTACTTC.

This clonotype was seen repeatedly, ten times or more. This chain uses TRBV7-2 with TRBJ1-2, with D possibly TRBD1 on 5 matching bases. Trimming stripped 5 bases from V and 5 bases from J, with 15 bases between. Germline-derived CDR1 and CDR2 are SGHTA and FQGNSA. The CDR3 loop spans 14 amino acids. The CDR3 DNA is TGTGCCAGCAGCCGTACGGGGGGAGGGTATGGCTACACCTTC. This encodes CASSRTGGGYGYTF.

This chain links TRBV30 with TRBJ2-3; D uncertain. Germline values: CDR1 GTSNPN, CDR2 SVGIG (reference sequence). With 0 bases removed from V and 6 bases from J, the gap between germline ends came to 7 bases. The CDR3 consists of 12 residues. The CDR3 protein is CAWSVNGDTQYF. The CDR3 DNA follows: TGTGCCTGGAGTGTAAACGGGGATACGCAGTATTTT.

The rearrangement uses TRBV28 and TRBJ2-5; TRBD2 is a possible D gene (6 bases). The CDR3 has 19 amino acids. Trimming pared 5 bases from V and 0 bases from J, leaving 25 bases between. Germline-derived CDR1 and CDR2 are MDHEN and SYDVKM. The CDR3 spells CASSHPTLAGPSYQETQYF. The CDR3 nucleotides are TGTGCCAGCAGTCACCCCACCCTGGCGGGACCATCGTACCAAGAGACCCAGTACTTC.

This clonotype occurred a few times. The genes are TRBV19 and TRBJ2-1; D is perhaps TRBD1 or TRBD2 (5 bases each). The CDR3 consists of 15 residues. Germline CDR1 is LNHDA and CDR2 is SQIVND (reference sequence). Trimming stripped 2 bases from V and 9 bases from J, with 17 bases between. CDR3: CASSIQTLGAGEQFF. CDR3 in DNA: TGTGCCAGTAGTATACAGACTCTTGGGGCGGGTGAGCAGTTCTTC.

This clonotype was seen repeatedly, ten times or more. V is TRBV7-2 and J is TRBJ2-7; 8 bases fit TRBD2. This CDR3 spans 15 amino acids. V trimming: 6 bases; J trimming: 5 bases; junction bases outside the gene matches: 12. Germline CDR1 is SGHTA and CDR2 is FQGNSA. CDR3 nucleotide sequence: TGTGCCAGCAGTCTAGGAGTAGTGCGGGAGGACGAGCAGTACTTC. Translation: CASSLGVVREDEQYF.

In its sample, this clonotype was seen many times. This rearrangement joins TRBV7-3 to TRBJ2-2; no clear D gene. The length of the CDR3 is 14 residues. The V gene's germline CDR1 is SGHTA and CDR2 FQGTGA. The germline V and J ends were trimmed by 5 bases and 2 bases, with 9 bases remaining between them. The CDR3 DNA reads TGTGCCAGCAGCACCGGACCCAACACCGGGGAGCTGTTTTTT. This codes for CASSTGPNTGELFF.

The chain combines TRBV7-3 with TRBJ2-1; 14 bases map to TRBD2. This CDR3 is built from 19 residues. V shed 0 bases, J shed 7 bases, and the junction held 11 bases outside the gene matches. Germline V CDR1 and CDR2: SGHTA, FQGTGA. The CDR3 loop is CASSLTLGLAGASRNEQFF. For the CDR3, the DNA is TGTGCCAGCAGCTTAACGTTGGGACTAGCGGGAGCTAGTAGGAATGAGCAGTTCTTC. Looking up the rest from reference TRBV7-3 and TRBJ2-1 gives the full variable domain: GAGVSQTPSNKVTEKGKYVELRCDPISGHTALYWYRQSLGQGPEFLIYFQGTGAADDSGLPNDRFFAVRPEGSVSTLKIQRTERGDSAVYLCASSLTLGLAGASRNEQFFGPGTRLTVL.

The sample holds many counts of this clonotype. The gene calls are TRBV7-2 and TRBJ2-1; no clear D gene. Germline V gene sequence: CDR1 SGHTA, CDR2 FQGNSA. Between the trimmed V and J ends, which lost 5 bases and 9 bases, there was a span of 11 bases. This CDR3 has 12 residues. CDR3 in DNA: TGTGCCAGCAGCCACCGGTACCGTGAGCAGTTCTTC. This sequence encodes CASSHRYREQFF.

The genes are TRBV28 and TRBJ2-1; D not certain. V lost 6 bases to trimming and J lost 4 bases, with 16 bases between them. The CDR3 covers 15 residues. Germline V lookup: CDR1 MDHEN, CDR2 SYDVKM. In DNA form, the CDR3 reads TGTGCCAGCAGCGCCGGGTCCCCCCCTTACAATGAGCAGTTCTTC. It codes for CASSAGSPPYNEQFF.

This clonotype has a handful of counts. CDR3 amino acids: CASTPVGGGEKLFF. For the CDR3, the DNA is TGTGCCAGTACCCCAGTAGGAGGAGGAGAAAAACTGTTTTTT. The V gene is TRBV19, the J gene TRBJ1-4; D is uncertain. CDR3 size: 14 residues. Trimming pared 7 bases from V and 8 bases from J, leaving 17 bases between. Germline CDR1 reads LNHDA; CDR2 reads SQIVND (reference sequence).